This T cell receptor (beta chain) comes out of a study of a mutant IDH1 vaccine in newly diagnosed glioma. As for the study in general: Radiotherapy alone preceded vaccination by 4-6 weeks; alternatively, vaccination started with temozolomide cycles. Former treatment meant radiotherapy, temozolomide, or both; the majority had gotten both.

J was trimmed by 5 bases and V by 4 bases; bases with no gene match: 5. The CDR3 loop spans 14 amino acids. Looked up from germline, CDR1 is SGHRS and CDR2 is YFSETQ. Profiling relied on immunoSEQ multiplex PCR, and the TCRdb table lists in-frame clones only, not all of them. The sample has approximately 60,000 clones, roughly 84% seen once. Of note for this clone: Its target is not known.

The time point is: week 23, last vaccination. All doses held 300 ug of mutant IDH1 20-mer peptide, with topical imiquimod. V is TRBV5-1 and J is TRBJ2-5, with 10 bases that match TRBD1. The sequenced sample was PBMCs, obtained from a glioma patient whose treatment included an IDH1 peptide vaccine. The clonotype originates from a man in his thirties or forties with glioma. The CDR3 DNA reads TGCGCCAGCAGCCGAGGGACAGGGGACGAGACCCAGTACTTC. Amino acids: CASSRGTGDETQYF.